The 12 T cell receptor beta chains below come from one sample, sequenced in a study of shared clonotypes between healthy human individuals. Profiling relied on immunoSEQ multiplex PCR, and the TCRdb table lists in-frame clones only, not all of them. The sample shows over a million clones, 96% of them seen only once. Source material: naive CD4+ T cells sorted from blood. As for subset: CD45RA+ positively selected. Every receptor here comes from a man under 40 in good health.

The chain uses TRBV6-1 and TRBJ1-5, with D uncertain. This CDR3 is 12 amino acids long. The V end was cut by 4 bases, the J end by 9 bases, with 10 bases between. CDR1 is MNHNS, CDR2 SASEGT, per germline. The CDR3 DNA follows: TGTGCCAGCAGTGCAGTCCTGGGGCCCCAGCATTTT. Its translation is CASSAVLGPQHF.

Concerning this clone itself: The same CDR3 can be traced to other DNA sequences in this sample. The genes are TRBV18 and TRBJ1-2, with D perhaps TRBD1 (5 bases). The ends were cut back, 3 bases at V and 7 bases at J, with 12 bases in the middle. Germline V CDR1 and CDR2: KGHSH, LQKENI. The CDR3 length is 13 residues. CDR3 region: CASSPQGAGGYTF. The CDR3 nucleotides are TGTGCCAGCTCACCTCAGGGAGCCGGTGGCTACACCTTC.

V usage is TRBV28 and J usage is TRBJ2-1, with 10 bases that match TRBD2. Trimming at V came to 5 bases and at J to 5 bases, leaving 9 bases not matched to a gene. From germline, CDR1 is MDHEN and CDR2 SYDVKM. This CDR3 spans 16 amino acids. The CDR3 DNA reads TGTGCCAGCAGTCATCTCGGACTAGCGGATAACAATGAGCAGTTCTTC. Its protein product is CASSHLGLADNNEQFF.

The J gene is TRBJ1-5, the V gene TRBV19, with D possibly matching TRBD1 (5 bases). The CDR3 runs 16 residues. V gave up 4 bases and J gave up 0 bases, with 13 bases separating them. Germline V gives CDR1 LNHDA, CDR2 SQIVND (reference sequence). CDR3 sequence (DNA): TGTGCCAGTAGTAGATTGGGCAGGGATAGCAATCAGCCCCAGCATTTT. Translation gives CASSRLGRDSNQPQHF.

The V call is TRBV19, the J call TRBJ2-5; the D gene is possibly TRBD2 (5 bases). The length of the CDR3 is 15 residues. Germline V gene sequence: CDR1 LNHDA, CDR2 SQIVND (reference sequence). V was shortened by 5 bases and J by 2 bases, with 15 bases between the two germline ends. The CDR3 is CASSPNPGSQETQYF. The CDR3 DNA is TGTGCCAGTAGTCCCAATCCGGGATCACAAGAGACCCAGTACTTC.

Concerning this clone itself: The sample has other DNA sequences that encode this CDR3 too. V is TRBV6-6 and J is TRBJ1-5; 10 nucleotides align to TRBD1. The trim removed 2 bases at V and 2 bases at J, leaving 0 bases unmatched. Looked up from germline, CDR1 is MNHNY and CDR2 is SVGAGI (reference sequence). The CDR3 is 15 residues long. The CDR3, as DNA: TGTGCCAGCAGTTACGGACAGGGGGGCAATCAGCCCCAGCATTTT. Translation: CASSYGQGGNQPQHF.

The gene calls are TRBV5-1 and TRBJ2-3; TRBD2 matches 8 bases. Losses at the gene ends were 4 bases for V and 0 bases for J; bases not matched to a gene: 4. The CDR3 runs to 15 residues. Germline V lookup: CDR1 SGHRS, CDR2 YFSETQ. Written as DNA, the CDR3 is TGCGCCAGCAGCCTGACTAGCGTAAGCACAGATACGCAGTATTTT. Its protein product is CASSLTSVSTDTQYF.

This chain connects TRBV19 to TRBJ2-1; TRBD2 is a possible D gene (5 bases). V lost 7 bases and J 0 bases, leaving 19 bases between the germline ends. Germline V gene sequence: CDR1 LNHDA, CDR2 SQIVND (reference sequence). The CDR3 runs to 17 residues. The CDR3 coding sequence is TGTGCCAGTAAGGACTCCTGGAATCCGAGCTCCTACAATGAGCAGTTCTTC. Its protein product is CASKDSWNPSSYNEQFF.

V is TRBV5-4 and J is TRBJ2-7; TRBD2 matches at 11 bases. The CDR3 runs 15 residues. CDR1 is SGHNT, CDR2 YYREEE, per germline (reference sequence). After removal of 4 bases from V and 2 bases from J, the junction contained 5 bases not matched to a gene. CDR3 DNA sequence: TGTGCCAGCAGCAAGGGACTAGCGGAGGCCTACGAGCAGTACTTC. Its protein product is CASSKGLAEAYEQYF.

The chain employs TRBV5-6 and TRBJ2-5; D possibly corresponds to TRBD2 (5 bases). Germline CDR1 is SGHDT and CDR2 is YYEEEE. With 4 bases removed from V and 1 base from J, the gap between germline ends came to 11 bases. CDR3 length: 14 amino acids. The CDR3, as DNA: TGTGCCAGCAGCGCTACCGGGATCCAAGAGACCCAGTACTTC. It specifies CASSATGIQETQYF.

This sequence joins TRBV7-2 and TRBJ1-2; possible D gene TRBD1, 5 bases. This CDR3 is 14 amino acids long. V lost 5 bases to trimming and J lost 5 bases, with 15 bases between them. The germline CDR1 and CDR2 sequences are SGHTA and FQGNSA. The CDR3 DNA is TGTGCCAGCAGCCCCCTGGGGCGGAATTATGGCTACACCTTC. It yields the protein CASSPLGRNYGYTF.

This chain links TRBV27 with TRBJ2-1; D is perhaps TRBD1 (5 bases). The CDR3 runs 15 residues. The V gene's germline CDR1 is MNHEY and CDR2 SMNVEV (reference sequence). V was pared by 2 bases and J by 4 bases, with 12 bases between. The CDR3 DNA is TGTGCCAGCAGTTTAGGAGCTGGGGCTTACAATGAGCAGTTCTTC. Protein product: CASSLGAGAYNEQFF.